The rows below give T cell receptor beta chains drawn from one sample of a study of cytomegalovirus exposure and HLA in healthy donors. Produced via immunoSEQ multiplex PCR; TCRdb's table is partial and in-frame only. The repertoire consists of 90,000 to 120,000 clones, with roughly 73% occurring once and the leading ten covering around 7.8%. Sequencing was done on a sample of PBMCs. These receptors originate from a man aged 25 to 40 in good health and CMV-seronegative. Each CDR3 is given with its conserved first and last residue. The D gene is left open where the match is weak. Only some rows state a clone size, as once, few, many or a class for expanded clones.

v_gene	len	d_gene	abundance	j_gene	CDR3nt	CDR3aa
TRBV5-1	14	TRBD1	-	TRBJ2-5	TGCGCCAGCAGCTTTACAGGGGACGGGGAGACCCAGTACTTC	CASSFTGDGETQYF
TRBV5-6	14	TRBD2	few	TRBJ2-7	TGTGCCAGCAGCTCTAGCGGGAGTTCCTACGAGCAGTACTTC	CASSSSGSSYEQYF
TRBV9	15	TRBD2	-	TRBJ2-1	TGTGCCAGCAGCCCCGGGGGAGGGGATTACAATGAGCAGTTCTTC	CASSPGGGDYNEQFF
TRBV5-1	14	TRBD2	-	TRBJ2-3	TGCGCCAGCGGAATTAGCGGGAGCACAGATACGCAGTATTTT	CASGISGSTDTQYF
TRBV7-2	14	TRBD2	-	TRBJ2-7	TGTGCCAGCAGGCCCACTAGCGGCCCGGGAGAGCAGTACTTC	CASRPTSGPGEQYF
TRBV6-5	16	-	-	TRBJ2-1	TGTGCCAGCAGTTACTCTGCCGGCGGGGTTTGGGATGAGCAGTTCTTC	CASSYSAGGVWDEQFF
TRBV28	19	TRBD1	-	TRBJ2-6	TGTGCCAGCAGTTTACACCCGCCGGGACAGATCTCTGGGGCCAACGTCCTGACTTTC	CASSLHPPGQISGANVLTF
TRBV5-3	14	-	-	TRBJ1-5	TGTGCCAGAAGCTTGGCGTGGGGGCACCAGCCCCAGCATTTT	CARSLAWGHQPQHF
TRBV7-8	15	-	-	TRBJ2-7	TGTGCCAGCAGCTTAGTAAGTGCGCAGGGCGACGAGCAGTACTTC	CASSLVSAQGDEQYF
TRBV30	16	-	-	TRBJ2-7	TGTGCCTGGAGTCGATTCGGACAGACATACTCCTACGAGCAGTACTTC	CAWSRFGQTYSYEQYF
TRBV11-2	14	-	-	TRBJ2-7	TGTGCCAGCAGCCACACAGGTAAACCCTACGAGCAGTACTTC	CASSHTGKPYEQYF
TRBV30	13	-	-	TRBJ1-5	TGTGCCTGGAGTGGACAGGAACGTCAGCCCCAGCATTTT	CAWSGQERQPQHF
TRBV19	15	TRBD2	-	TRBJ2-1	TGTGCCAGTACCCTGACTAGCGGGTCATACAATGAGCAGTTCTTC	CASTLTSGSYNEQFF
TRBV2	14	TRBD1	-	TRBJ2-3	TGTGCCAGCAGTAGAGGACAGGGAGGAGATACGCAGTATTTT	CASSRGQGGDTQYF
TRBV13	15	-	-	TRBJ1-1	TGTGCCAGCAGCCCTGGGCGGGGCCTGGGCACTGAAGCTTTCTTT	CASSPGRGLGTEAFF
TRBV28	12	-	-	TRBJ2-2	TGTGCCAGCAGTCAGTACACCGGGGAGCTGTTTTTT	CASSQYTGELFF
TRBV10-3	14	-	-	TRBJ2-7	TGTGCCACCATTAGGGGGGCTAGCGGCTACGAGCAGTACTTC	CATIRGASGYEQYF
TRBV30	12	TRBD1	-	TRBJ2-7	TGTGCCTGGAGCGGGACAGGGACCGAGCAGTACTTC	CAWSGTGTEQYF
TRBV7-8	17	TRBD2	-	TRBJ2-3	TGTGCCAGCAGCGTGTCGTTCGGGGGGGCCACCACAGATACGCAGTATTTT	CASSVSFGGATTDTQYF
TRBV12-2	19	-	few	TRBJ2-5	TGTGCAAGTCGCTTATGCGGACATTGGGTTGGCCCAGATCAAGAGACCCAGTACTTC	CASRLCGHWVGPDQETQYF
TRBV7-8	15	TRBD1	-	TRBJ1-2	TGTGCCAGCAGCTTCTACGGACAGGGGCACTATGGCTACACCTTC	CASSFYGQGHYGYTF
TRBV10-3	14	-	few	TRBJ1-5	TGTGCCATCAGTGAGGGCAGGGAATCGCAGCCCCAGCATTTT	CAISEGRESQPQHF
TRBV27	16	TRBD1	few	TRBJ1-6	TGTGCCAGCAGTTTAGCAGCCGGGACAGTAAATTCACCCCTCCACTTT	CASSLAAGTVNSPLHF
TRBV2	11	-	-	TRBJ1-1	TGTGCCAGCACCAGGACAAGTGGAGCTTTCTTT	CASTRTSGAFF
TRBV29-1	12	-	once	TRBJ1-2	TGCAGCGTCCCGGGCGGGACCGGTGGCTACACCTTC	CSVPGGTGGYTF
TRBV28	13	-	-	TRBJ2-3	TGTGCTGCAGGCGATTCTAGCACAGATACGCAGTATTTT	CAAGDSSTDTQYF
TRBV6-6	14	-	-	TRBJ2-3	TGTGCCAGCAGAAGGGGTTCGGGCACAGATACGCAGTATTTT	CASRRGSGTDTQYF